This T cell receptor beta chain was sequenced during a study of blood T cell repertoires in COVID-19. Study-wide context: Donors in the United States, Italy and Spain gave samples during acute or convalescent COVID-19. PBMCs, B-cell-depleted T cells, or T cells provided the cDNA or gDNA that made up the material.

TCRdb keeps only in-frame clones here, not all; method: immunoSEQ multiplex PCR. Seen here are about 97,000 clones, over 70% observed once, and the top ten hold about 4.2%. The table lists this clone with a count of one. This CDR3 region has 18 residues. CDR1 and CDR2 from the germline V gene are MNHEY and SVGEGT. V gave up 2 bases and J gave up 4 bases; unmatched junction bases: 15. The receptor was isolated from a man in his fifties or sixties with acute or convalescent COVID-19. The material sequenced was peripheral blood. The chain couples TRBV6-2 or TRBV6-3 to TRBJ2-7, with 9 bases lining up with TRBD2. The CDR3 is CASSYAFHLAGNTYEQYF. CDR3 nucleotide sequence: TGTGCCAGCAGTTACGCTTTCCATCTAGCGGGAAATACATACGAGCAGTACTTC.